This T cell receptor beta chain was sequenced during a study of T cell responses to AZD1222 COVID-19 vaccine. Overall study results and limits: Sampling that yielded the repertoires occurred only after the peak T cell response. Clonal diversity was possibly underestimated; the donors were predominantly white British and more often female.

Clones were sequenced by immunoSEQ multiplex PCR, and TCRdb holds only the in-frame ones, with some missing. Of under 60,000 clones listed, approximately 89% were seen once; the top ten hold 5.3%. Concerning this clone: Its specificity is not known.

This CDR3 spans 16 amino acids. Unmatched junction bases numbered 7, after V lost 5 bases and J lost 2 bases. Per germline, CDR1 SGHAT and CDR2 FQNNGV. The chain couples TRBV11-2 to TRBJ2-1; 9 bases are a match to TRBD1. The origin of this receptor is an adult who received the AZD1222 COVID-19 vaccine. The sequenced sample was peripheral blood, obtained 28 days after the second AZD1222 dose. The CDR3 region has the DNA TGTGCCAGCAGCCCTACCCGGGACAGGGCCTACAATGAGCAGTTCTTC. Translating it yields CASSPTRDRAYNEQFF. Drawing the rest from reference TRBV11-2 and TRBJ2-1, the complete variable domain is EAGVAQSPRYKIIEKRQSVAFWCNPISGHATLYWYQQILGQGPKLLIQFQNNGVVDDSQLPKDRFSAERLKGVDSTLKIQPAKLEDSAVYLCASSPTRDRAYNEQFFGPGTRLTVL.